Here is one T cell receptor beta chain with its context. This sample was taken from a study of CD8+ T cells in alopecia areata. Following extraction, RNA underwent reverse transcription to cDNA, which served as the sequencing template. Sequencing used immunoSEQ multiplex PCR; TCRdb keeps in-frame clones, though not all of them. The sample comprises around 4,400 clones, 60% of which are singletons, and roughly 12% rests with the top ten. Treatment noted: oral pan-JAK inhibitor, 5-10 mg twice daily. It was from alopecia areata patients that lesional scalp punch biopsies and peripheral blood were collected. V lost 4 bases, J lost 2 bases, and 5 bases stayed unmatched. Germline values: CDR1 GTSNPN, CDR2 SVGIG (reference sequence). The CDR3 runs 13 residues.

The material sequenced was skin, taken around week 37, from a patient treated with tofacitinib. The TCR comes from a human donor with alopecia areata. The chain has TRBV30 and TRBJ2-7, with 7 bases aligning to TRBD2. The chain's CDR3 is CAWTKGTTYEQYF. In DNA form, the CDR3 reads TGTGCCTGGACCAAAGGGACTACCTACGAGCAGTACTTC.